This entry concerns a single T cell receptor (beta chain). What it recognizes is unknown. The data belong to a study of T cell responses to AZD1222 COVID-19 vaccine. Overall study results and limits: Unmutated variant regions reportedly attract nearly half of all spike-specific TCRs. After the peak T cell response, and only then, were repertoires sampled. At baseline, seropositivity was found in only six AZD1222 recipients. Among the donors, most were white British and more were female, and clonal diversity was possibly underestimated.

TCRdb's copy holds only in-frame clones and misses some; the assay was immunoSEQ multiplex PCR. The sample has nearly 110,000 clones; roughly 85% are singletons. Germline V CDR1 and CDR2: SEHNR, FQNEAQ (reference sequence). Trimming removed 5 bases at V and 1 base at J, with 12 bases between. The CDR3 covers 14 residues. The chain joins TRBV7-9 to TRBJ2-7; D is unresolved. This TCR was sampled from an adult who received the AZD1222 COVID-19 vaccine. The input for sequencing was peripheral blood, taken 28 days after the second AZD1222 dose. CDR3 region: CASSRDRPSYEQYF. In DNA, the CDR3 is TGTGCCAGCAGCAGAGACCGCCCTTCCTACGAGCAGTACTTC. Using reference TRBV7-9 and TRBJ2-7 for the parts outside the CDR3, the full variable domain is DTGVSQNPRHKITKRGQNVTFRCDPISEHNRLYWYRQTLGQGPEFLTYFQNEAQLEKSRLLSDRFSAERPKGSFSTLEIQRTEQGDSAMYLCASSRDRPSYEQYFGPGTRLTVT.